These T cell receptor beta chains were read from a single sample in a study of long-term antiretroviral therapy in people with HIV. The assay was immunoSEQ multiplex PCR, and TCRdb's table has in-frame clones only and misses some. The table lists tens of thousands of clones, roughly 85% of them singletons, with approximately 4.4% in the top ten. The material was unsorted PBMCs, obtained about 3.3 years after starting antiretroviral therapy. The receptors shown here come from a man younger than 35 with HIV. Both conserved end residues are part of each CDR3. Fields, in order: clone size, J gene, D gene, V gene, CDR3 DNA, CDR3 protein. A D gene is named only where the DNA matches it firmly. Expanded clones are given a class, and other clones once, few, many or no size at all.

size: NA; J: TRBJ1-1; D: NA; V: TRBV18; DNA: TGTGCCAGCTCACCACCGAGGGGGAAACGGAACACTGAAGCTTTCTTT; CDR3: CASSPPRGKRNTEAFF
size: NA; J: TRBJ2-7; D: TRBD1; V: TRBV10-2; DNA: TGCGCCAGCAGTGAGCTCGGGACAGGGGGCTACGAGCAGTACTTC; CDR3: CASSELGTGGYEQYF
size: once; J: TRBJ1-1; D: NA; V: TRBV7-3; DNA: TGTGCCAGCAGCCCCCCAGGGAGGGACACTGAAGCTTTCTTT; CDR3: CASSPPGRDTEAFF
size: NA; J: TRBJ1-1; D: TRBD1; V: TRBV11-2; DNA: TGTGCCAGCAGCTTAAATAACGGAGGGGGCCCCAGGGCGGCTGAAGCTTTCTTT; CDR3: CASSLNNGGGPRAAEAFF
size: NA; J: TRBJ2-1; D: NA; V: TRBV28; DNA: TGTGCCAGCAGTTCAACAGGAAGGGTGAGCTCCTACAATGAGCAGTTCTTC; CDR3: CASSSTGRVSSYNEQFF
size: once; J: TRBJ2-5; D: NA; V: TRBV10-3; DNA: TGTGCCATCAGTTCCAGGGAGCAAGGGCAAGAGACCCAGTACTTC; CDR3: CAISSREQGQETQYF
size: NA; J: TRBJ1-1; D: NA; V: TRBV19; DNA: TGTGCCAGTAGTATTGTCAGTTTCACTGAAGCTTTCTTT; CDR3: CASSIVSFTEAFF
size: NA; J: TRBJ2-7; D: NA; V: TRBV27; DNA: TGTGCCAGCAGTGTGTTCCAGACCTACGAGCAGTACTTC; CDR3: CASSVFQTYEQYF
size: NA; J: TRBJ2-7; D: TRBD1; V: TRBV18; DNA: TGTGCCAGCTCTTTGCGGACAGGGGAGGTATACGAGCAGTACTTC; CDR3: CASSLRTGEVYEQYF
size: NA; J: TRBJ1-1; D: NA; V: TRBV5-5; DNA: TGTGCCAGCACCATAGTCCCCTTTCGGACTTCGAACACTGAAGCTTTCTTT; CDR3: CASTIVPFRTSNTEAFF
size: NA; J: TRBJ1-5; D: TRBD1; V: TRBV2; DNA: TGTGCCAGCAGGGGACAGACCTTCGAACAGCCCCAGCATTTT; CDR3: CASRGQTFEQPQHF
size: few; J: TRBJ1-2; D: NA; V: TRBV2; DNA: TGTGCCAGCAGTCATCCGGGACACCCTTCTAACTATGGCTACACCTTC; CDR3: CASSHPGHPSNYGYTF
size: NA; J: TRBJ1-1; D: NA; V: TRBV11-2; DNA: TGTGCCAGCACCACCGGCCGGGTATTGGGGGCTGAAGCTTTCTTT; CDR3: CASTTGRVLGAEAFF
size: NA; J: TRBJ2-5; D: TRBD2; V: TRBV2; DNA: TGTGCCAGCAGGACTAGCGGGAGAAAGCAAGAGACCCAGTACTTC; CDR3: CASRTSGRKQETQYF
size: NA; J: TRBJ2-7; D: NA; V: TRBV6-5; DNA: TGTGCCAGCAGTTACGCCAGGGGAGGAACCTACGAGCAGTACTTC; CDR3: CASSYARGGTYEQYF
size: NA; J: TRBJ1-2; D: NA; V: TRBV7-9; DNA: TGTGCCAGCAGCTTAGGTTACAGGGAATTCAACTATGGCTACACCTTC; CDR3: CASSLGYREFNYGYTF
size: NA; J: TRBJ1-2; D: NA; V: TRBV18; DNA: TGTGCCAGCTCACCAAGGGGGGCAGATGAGGACTATGGCTACACCTTC; CDR3: CASSPRGADEDYGYTF
size: NA; J: TRBJ2-7; D: NA; V: TRBV19; DNA: TGTGCCAGTAGTATAGTGTCAGGGTTAGGGACCTACGAGCAGTACTTC; CDR3: CASSIVSGLGTYEQYF
size: NA; J: TRBJ1-2; D: TRBD1; V: TRBV27; DNA: TGTGCCAGCAGTATGAATTTAAAGTTGAGGGGGCCTCACTATGGCTACACCTTC; CDR3: CASSMNLKLRGPHYGYTF
size: NA; J: TRBJ2-3; D: TRBD2; V: TRBV9; DNA: TGTGCCAGCAGCGTAGGGACTAGCGGCACAGATACGCAGTATTTT; CDR3: CASSVGTSGTDTQYF
size: NA; J: TRBJ1-1; D: NA; V: TRBV6-5; DNA: TGTGCCAGCAGTTACTCGTCTGGGGGGAACACTGAAGCTTTCTTT; CDR3: CASSYSSGGNTEAFF
size: NA; J: TRBJ1-1; D: NA; V: TRBV9; DNA: TGTGCCAGCAGCTTTTCGGACAGTCCGTACACTGAAGCTTTCTTT; CDR3: CASSFSDSPYTEAFF
size: NA; J: TRBJ1-5; D: NA; V: TRBV6-6; DNA: TGTGCCAGCAGGCCCCTGGACCACCTACCACAGCCCCAGCATTTT; CDR3: CASRPLDHLPQPQHF
size: NA; J: TRBJ2-6; D: NA; V: TRBV6-1; DNA: TGTGCCAGCAGTGAATCGGGAAACTCTGGGGCCAACGTCCTGACTTTC; CDR3: CASSESGNSGANVLTF
size: NA; J: TRBJ2-7; D: NA; V: TRBV13; DNA: TGTGCCAGCAGCTTAAGACTGTACGAGCAGTACTTC; CDR3: CASSLRLYEQYF
size: once; J: TRBJ2-1; D: NA; V: TRBV5-5; DNA: TGTGCCAGCAGCTTGTATCCAAGCTCCTACAATGAGCAGTTCTTC; CDR3: CASSLYPSSYNEQFF
size: NA; J: TRBJ2-1; D: TRBD2; V: TRBV25-1; DNA: TGTGCCAGCAGTGTTAGCGGGAGGGTCGCCGAGCAGTTCTTC; CDR3: CASSVSGRVAEQFF
size: NA; J: TRBJ1-4; D: NA; V: TRBV5-6; DNA: TGTGCCAGCAGCTTGGTCGGGAGTAATGAAAAACTGTTTTTT; CDR3: CASSLVGSNEKLFF
size: NA; J: TRBJ1-2; D: NA; V: TRBV10-3; DNA: TGTGCCATCAGTGAGAGGACAGCCCAGAACTATGGCTACACCTTC; CDR3: CAISERTAQNYGYTF
size: NA; J: TRBJ2-2; D: NA; V: TRBV29-1; DNA: TGCAGCGTTGTAGGAGTGGACACCGGGGAGCTGTTTTTT; CDR3: CSVVGVDTGELFF
size: NA; J: TRBJ1-1; D: NA; V: TRBV18; DNA: TGTGCCAGCTCACCATTTCGGGAAAGGAGCACTGAAGCTTTCTTT; CDR3: CASSPFRERSTEAFF
size: NA; J: TRBJ1-2; D: TRBD1; V: TRBV5-4; DNA: TGTGCCAGCAGCCCCGAACTTTACGGGACAGCAAACTATGGCTACACCTTC; CDR3: CASSPELYGTANYGYTF